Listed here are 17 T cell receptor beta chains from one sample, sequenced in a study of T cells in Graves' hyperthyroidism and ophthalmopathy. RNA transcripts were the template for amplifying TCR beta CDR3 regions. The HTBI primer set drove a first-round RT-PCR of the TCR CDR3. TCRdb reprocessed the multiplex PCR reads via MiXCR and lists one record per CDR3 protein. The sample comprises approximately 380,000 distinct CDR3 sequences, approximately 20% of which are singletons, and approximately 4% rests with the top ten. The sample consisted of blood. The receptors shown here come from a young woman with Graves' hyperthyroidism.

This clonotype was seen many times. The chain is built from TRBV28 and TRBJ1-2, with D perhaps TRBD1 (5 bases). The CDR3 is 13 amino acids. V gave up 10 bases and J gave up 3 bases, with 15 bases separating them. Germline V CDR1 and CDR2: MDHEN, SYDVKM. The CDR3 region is CATENDRDYGYTF. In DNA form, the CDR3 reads TGTGCCACCGAGAACGACAGAGACTATGGCTACACCTTC.

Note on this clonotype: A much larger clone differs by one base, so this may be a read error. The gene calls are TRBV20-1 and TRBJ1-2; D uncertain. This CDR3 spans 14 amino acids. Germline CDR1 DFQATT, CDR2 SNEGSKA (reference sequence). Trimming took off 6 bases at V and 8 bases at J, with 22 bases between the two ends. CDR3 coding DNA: TGCAGTGCAATGAGTAACATGGGAAACCGGGGCTACACCTTC. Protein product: CSAMSNMGNRGYTF.

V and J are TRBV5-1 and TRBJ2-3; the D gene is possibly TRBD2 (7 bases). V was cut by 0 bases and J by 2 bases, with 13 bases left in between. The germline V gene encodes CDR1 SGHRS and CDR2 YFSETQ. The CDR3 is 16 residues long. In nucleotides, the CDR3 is TGCGCCAGCAGCTTGGATCGTGCGGGGGCCACAGATACGCAGTATTTT. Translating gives CASSLDRAGATDTQYF.

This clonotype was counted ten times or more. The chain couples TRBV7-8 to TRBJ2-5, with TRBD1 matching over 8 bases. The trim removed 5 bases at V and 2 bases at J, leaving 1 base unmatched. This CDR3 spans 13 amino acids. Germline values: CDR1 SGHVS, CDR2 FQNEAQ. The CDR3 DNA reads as TGTGCCAGCAGCCGGGACAGGCAAGAGACCCAGTACTTC. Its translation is CASSRDRQETQYF.

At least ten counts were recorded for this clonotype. The CDR3 region has the DNA TGCGCCAGCAGTGGGAGGGGAAGCGGGGGCCAAGAGACCCAGTACTTC. Translated: CASSGRGSGGQETQYF. The chain combines TRBV10-2 with TRBJ2-5; TRBD2 matches at 8 bases. The J segment lost 1 base and the V segment lost 4 bases, leaving 8 bases of the junction unmatched. From germline, CDR1 is WSHSY and CDR2 SAAADI. CDR3 size: 16 residues.

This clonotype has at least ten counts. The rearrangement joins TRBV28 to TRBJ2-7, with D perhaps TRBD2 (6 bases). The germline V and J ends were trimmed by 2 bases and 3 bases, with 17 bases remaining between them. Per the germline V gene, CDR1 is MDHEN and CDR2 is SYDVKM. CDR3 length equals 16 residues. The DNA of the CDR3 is TGTGCCAGCAGTTTAACCATTCGGGAGACTCGCTACGAGCAGTACTTC. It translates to CASSLTIRETRYEQYF.

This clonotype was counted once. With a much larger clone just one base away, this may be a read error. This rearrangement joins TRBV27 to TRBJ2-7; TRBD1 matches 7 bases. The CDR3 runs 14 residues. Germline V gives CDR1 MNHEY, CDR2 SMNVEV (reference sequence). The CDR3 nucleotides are TGTGCCTGCAGTTTACAGGGGTCGTCCTACGAGCAGTACTTC. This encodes CACSLQGSSYEQYF.

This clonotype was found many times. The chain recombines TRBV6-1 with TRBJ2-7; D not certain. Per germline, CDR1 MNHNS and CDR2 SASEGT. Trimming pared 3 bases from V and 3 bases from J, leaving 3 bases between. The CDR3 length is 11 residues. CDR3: CASSELYEQYF. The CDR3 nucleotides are TGTGCCAGCAGTGAGCTCTACGAGCAGTACTTC.

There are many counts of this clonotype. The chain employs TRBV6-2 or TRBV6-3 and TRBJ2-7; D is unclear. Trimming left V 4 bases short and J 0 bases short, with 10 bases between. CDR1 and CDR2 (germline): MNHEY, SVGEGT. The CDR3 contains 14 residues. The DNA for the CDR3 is TGTGCCAGCAGTTTACCGATGTACTCCTACGAGCAGTACTTC. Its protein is CASSLPMYSYEQYF.

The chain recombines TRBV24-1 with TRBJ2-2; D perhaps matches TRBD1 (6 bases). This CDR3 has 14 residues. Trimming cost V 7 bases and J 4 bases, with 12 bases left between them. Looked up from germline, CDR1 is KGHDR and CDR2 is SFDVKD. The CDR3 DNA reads TGTGCCACCAGAGGTCAGGGGACCACCGGGGAGCTGTTTTTT. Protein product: CATRGQGTTGELFF.

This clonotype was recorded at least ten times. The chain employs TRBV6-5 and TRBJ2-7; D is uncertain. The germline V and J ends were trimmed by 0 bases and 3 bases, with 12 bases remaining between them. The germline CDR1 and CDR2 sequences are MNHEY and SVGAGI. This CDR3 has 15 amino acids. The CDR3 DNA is TGTGCCAGCAGTTACTCGGGCAGGACCAACTACGAGCAGTACTTC. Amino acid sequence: CASSYSGRTNYEQYF.

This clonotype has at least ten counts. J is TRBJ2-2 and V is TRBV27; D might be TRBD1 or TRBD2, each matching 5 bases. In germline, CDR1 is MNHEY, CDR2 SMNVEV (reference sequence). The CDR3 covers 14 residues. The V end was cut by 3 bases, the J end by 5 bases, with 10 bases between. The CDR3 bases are TGTGCCAGCAGTTTTGGGACGGGGACCGGGGAGCTGTTTTTT. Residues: CASSFGTGTGELFF.

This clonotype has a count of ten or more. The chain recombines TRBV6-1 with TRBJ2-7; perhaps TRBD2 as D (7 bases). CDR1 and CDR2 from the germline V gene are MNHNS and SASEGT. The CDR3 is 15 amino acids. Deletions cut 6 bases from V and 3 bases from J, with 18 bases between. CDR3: CASRPQGGAGYEQYF. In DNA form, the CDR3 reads TGTGCCAGCAGGCCACAGGGAGGGGCGGGCTACGAGCAGTACTTC.

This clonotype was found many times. The CDR3 DNA follows: TGCAGTGCCCGGCAGGGGGCGCGAGGCTACACCTTC. As protein: CSARQGARGYTF. The chain uses TRBV20-1 and TRBJ1-2; 8 bases fit TRBD1. J was trimmed by 8 bases and V by 6 bases; bases with no gene match: 8. CDR3 length equals 12 residues. Germline lookup yields CDR1 DFQATT and CDR2 SNEGSKA (reference sequence).

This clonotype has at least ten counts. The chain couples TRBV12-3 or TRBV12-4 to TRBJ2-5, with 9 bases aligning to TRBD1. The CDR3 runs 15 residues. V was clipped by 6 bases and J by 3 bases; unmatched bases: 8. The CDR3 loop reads CASSWGTGIKETQYF. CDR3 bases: TGTGCCAGCAGCTGGGGGACAGGGATAAAAGAGACCCAGTACTTC.

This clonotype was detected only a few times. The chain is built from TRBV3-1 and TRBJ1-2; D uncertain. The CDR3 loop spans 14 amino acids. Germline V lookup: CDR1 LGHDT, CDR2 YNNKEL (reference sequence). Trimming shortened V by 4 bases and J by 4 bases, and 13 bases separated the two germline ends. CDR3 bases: TGTGCCAGCAGCCTCAGCCCGGCGGGCTATGGCTACACCTTC. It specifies CASSLSPAGYGYTF.

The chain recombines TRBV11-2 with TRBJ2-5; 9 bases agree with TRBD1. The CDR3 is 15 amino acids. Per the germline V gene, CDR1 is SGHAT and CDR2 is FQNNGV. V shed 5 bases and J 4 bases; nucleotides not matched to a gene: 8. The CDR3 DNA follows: TGTGCCAGCAGCACCCACAGGGGGCATCGAGAGACCCAGTACTTC. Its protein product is CASSTHRGHRETQYF.